Shown below are 2 T cell receptor beta chains from a single sample sequenced in a study of cytomegalovirus exposure and HLA in healthy donors. The PCR had 60 Vbeta and 13 Jbeta primers. Profiled with immunoSEQ multiplex PCR; TCRdb holds only in-frame clones, not every one. The data contain 95,000 to 130,000 clones, 81% of them singletons. Input material: PBMCs. These receptors were obtained from a woman aged 25-40 years in good health and CMV-seronegative.

The V and J genes are TRBV9 and TRBJ2-1, with TRBD2 matching over 7 bases. With V trimmed by 0 bases and J by 5 bases, 11 bases remained unmatched. Germline V gene sequence: CDR1 SGDLS, CDR2 YYNGEE. CDR3 length: 17 amino acids. The CDR3 region is CASSVGGSTSVNNEQFF. Written as DNA, the CDR3 is TGTGCCAGCAGCGTAGGTGGGAGTACTAGCGTGAACAATGAGCAGTTCTTC. The full variable domain, in which reference TRBV9 and TRBJ2-1 provide the parts outside the CDR3, is DSGVTQTPKHLITATGQRVTLRCSPRSGDLSVYWYQQSLDQGLQFLIQYYNGEERAKGNILERFSAQQFPDLHSELNLSSLELGDSALYFCASSVGGSTSVNNEQFFGPGTRLTVL.

The CDR3: CASSERTGVSYNEQFF. The DNA of the CDR3 is TGTGCCAGCAGTGAACGTACGGGAGTTTCCTACAATGAGCAGTTCTTC. The chain combines TRBV6-1 with TRBJ2-1; D is possibly TRBD2 (6 bases). Trimming cost V 2 bases and J 1 base, with 12 bases left between them. The CDR3 has 16 amino acids. Per germline, CDR1 MNHNS and CDR2 SASEGT.